The 21 T cell receptor beta chains below come from one sample, sequenced in a study of cytomegalovirus exposure and HLA in healthy donors. Researchers ran the PCR with 60 Vbeta and 13 Jbeta primers. Clones were sequenced by immunoSEQ multiplex PCR, and TCRdb holds only the in-frame ones, with some missing. The sample includes about 140,000 clones, around 77% of them seen just once. Sequenced sample: PBMCs. The receptor source for this set is a woman aged 50 to 60 in good health and CMV-seronegative.

V and J are TRBV11-2 and TRBJ2-1, with TRBD1 as a possible D gene (6 bases). Trimming removed 0 bases at V and 8 bases at J, with 14 bases between. CDR1 and CDR2 (germline): SGHAT, FQNNGV. The CDR3 covers 15 residues. The CDR3 nucleotides are TGTGCCAGCAGCTTAGATGTAACAGGGTCAGATGAGCAGTTCTTC. Encoded protein: CASSLDVTGSDEQFF.

This clone was seen a handful of times. Mismatch with germline at one junction end may stem from a read error. The genes are TRBV4-3 and TRBJ2-7, with 8 bases matching TRBD2. Germline CDR1 reads LGHNA; CDR2 reads YSLEER. CDR3 length: 14 residues. CDR3 coding DNA: TGCGCCAGCAGCCCCGCCCCCGGGAGGGACGAGCAGTATTTC. It yields the protein CASSPAPGRDEQYF.

The genes are TRBV7-6 and TRBJ2-2; 9 bases line up with TRBD1. After removal of 5 bases from V and 3 bases from J, the junction contained 4 bases not matched to a gene. The CDR3 sequence is 15 residues long. The V gene's germline CDR1 is SGHVS and CDR2 FNYEAQ. CDR3 sequence (DNA): TGTGCCAGCAGCGCTACAGGGGGCGACACCGGGGAGCTGTTTTTT. Translation: CASSATGGDTGELFF.

A few counts support this clone. The chain uses TRBV4-1 and TRBJ2-1, with TRBD2 matching over 13 bases. The CDR3 sequence is 17 residues long. Germline V gene sequence: CDR1 MGHRA, CDR2 YSYEKL. Trimming took 4 bases from V and 6 from J; bases not matched to a gene: 9. The CDR3 coding sequence is TGCGCCAGCAGCCGAGGACTAGCGGGGGCCGGGGGCAATGAGCAGTTCTTC. It codes for CASSRGLAGAGGNEQFF.

The chain is built from TRBV7-2 and TRBJ2-1, with 7 bases fitting TRBD1. The V gene's germline CDR1 is SGHTA and CDR2 FQGNSA. The CDR3 is 16 residues long. The junction had 9 bases not matched to a gene; V was cut back by 5 bases and J by 2 bases. The CDR3 region has the DNA TGTGCCAGCAGCAAGTTCACAGGGGCCACCTACAATGAGCAGTTCTTC. Translating it yields CASSKFTGATYNEQFF.

The chain has TRBV6-1 and TRBJ1-4; D gene uncertain. Germline V gene lookup returns CDR1 MNHNS and CDR2 SASEGT. Trimming took off 8 bases at V and 5 bases at J, with 12 bases between the two ends. This CDR3 spans 13 amino acids. This CDR3 reads CASGLEGNEKLFF. DNA of the CDR3: TGTGCCAGCGGTTTGGAGGGCAATGAAAAACTGTTTTTT.

The chain is built from TRBV10-1 and TRBJ1-5; TRBD1 agrees at 8 bases. Germline values: CDR1 WNHNN, CDR2 SYGVQD (reference sequence). The CDR3 runs 17 residues. Trimming removed 1 base from V and 4 bases from J; junction bases left unmatched: 9. CDR3 DNA: TGCGCCAGCAGTGAGTTAGGGACAGGTGGGGGTAATCAGCCCCAGCATTTT. It codes for CASSELGTGGGNQPQHF.

The chain joins TRBV5-1 to TRBJ2-1; 12 bases line up with TRBD2. V lost 0 bases to trimming and J lost 5 bases; unmatched junction nucleotides: 3. This CDR3 is 16 amino acids long. Germline-derived CDR1 and CDR2 are SGHRS and YFSETQ. The CDR3 reads CASSLGLAGGHNEQFF. CDR3 nucleotides: TGCGCCAGCAGCTTGGGGCTAGCGGGGGGGCACAATGAGCAGTTCTTC.

The rearrangement links TRBV11-2 to TRBJ2-3, with a tentative D call TRBD2 (5 bases). The CDR3 sequence is 11 residues long. The V gene lost 8 bases and the J gene lost 6 bases, with 9 bases spanning the gap. Germline V CDR1 and CDR2: SGHAT, FQNNGV. The CDR3 region is CASRGGDTQYF. The CDR3 DNA is TGTGCCAGCCGCGGCGGGGATACGCAGTATTTT.

The rearrangement links TRBV4-1 to TRBJ2-5, with 8 bases matching TRBD2. Germline V gene lookup returns CDR1 MGHRA and CDR2 YSYEKL. This CDR3 has 16 amino acids. V lost 1 base to trimming and J lost 3 bases; unmatched junction nucleotides: 7. CDR3 sequence reads: CASSQGAGGVEETQYF. In nucleotides, the CDR3 is TGCGCCAGCAGCCAAGGCGCGGGGGGCGTAGAAGAGACCCAGTACTTC.

This rearrangement joins TRBV7-2 to TRBJ2-1; 7 positions agree with TRBD1. Germline CDR1 and CDR2: SGHTA and FQGNSA. The junction had 5 bases not matched to a gene; V was cut back by 8 bases and J by 4 bases. The CDR3 extends over 13 amino acids. CDR3: CASGQALYNEQFF. DNA of the CDR3: TGTGCCAGCGGACAGGCCTTATACAATGAGCAGTTCTTC.

The chain is built from TRBV5-1 and TRBJ1-4; 8 nucleotides align to TRBD1. Germline trimming cut 3 bases from V and 1 base from J; bases unmatched to any gene: 14. CDR1 is SGHRS, CDR2 YFSETQ, per germline. There are 19 residues in the CDR3. The CDR3 bases are TGCGCCAGCAGCTCCGGGGACGGACAGGGAGCGAGAACTAATGAAAAACTGTTTTTT. It codes for CASSSGDGQGARTNEKLFF.

The V and J genes are TRBV4-1 and TRBJ2-7, with D possibly TRBD1 on 6 matching bases. Looked up from germline, CDR1 is MGHRA and CDR2 is YSYEKL. V lost 1 base to trimming and J lost 3 bases, with 10 bases between them. This CDR3 is 14 amino acids long. The CDR3 bases are TGCGCCAGCAGCCAAGTTAACAGGGACTACGAGCAGTACTTC. This gives the protein CASSQVNRDYEQYF.

This clone showed up just a few times. This rearrangement joins TRBV6-1 to TRBJ2-5; 12 bases fit TRBD2. Germline trimming cut 2 bases from V and 5 bases from J; bases unmatched to any gene: 6. Germline V lookup: CDR1 MNHNS, CDR2 SASEGT. CDR3 length: 16 residues. The chain's CDR3 is CASSEPLAGGEETQYF. The CDR3 bases are TGTGCCAGCAGTGAACCACTAGCGGGGGGAGAGGAGACCCAGTACTTC.

This sequence joins TRBV19 and TRBJ1-2; the match to TRBD1 covers 9 bases. The CDR3 covers 14 residues. J was trimmed by 6 bases and V by 4 bases; bases with no gene match: 6. The germline gives CDR1 LNHDA, CDR2 SQIVND (reference sequence). The CDR3: CASSTNRGLDGYTF. DNA for the CDR3: TGTGCCAGTAGTACTAACAGGGGGCTGGATGGCTACACCTTC. The complete variable domain, with remaining parts taken from reference TRBV19 and TRBJ1-2, reads DGGITQSPKYLFRKEGQNVTLSCEQNLNHDAMYWYRQDPGQGLRLIYYSQIVNDFQKGDIAEGYSVSREKKESFPLTVTSAQKNPTAFYLCASSTNRGLDGYTFGSGTRLTVV.

This clone occurred a few times. This sequence joins TRBV5-4 and TRBJ2-1; 10 nucleotides agree with TRBD2. The V and J ends lost 0 bases and 4 bases, in that order; junction bases with no gene match: 1. From germline, CDR1 is SGHNT and CDR2 YYREEE (reference sequence). The CDR3 runs 15 residues. The DNA of the CDR3 is TGTGCCAGCAGCTTGGGACTAGCGGGTTACAATGAGCAGTTCTTC. Amino acid sequence: CASSLGLAGYNEQFF.

V is TRBV7-3 and J is TRBJ1-4; D unresolved. Germline V gives CDR1 SGHTA, CDR2 FQGTGA. V was trimmed by 5 bases and J by 8 bases, leaving 6 bases between them. This CDR3 is built from 11 residues. The CDR3 DNA is TGTGCCAGCAGCCCGGGGGAAAAACTGTTTTTT. It yields the protein CASSPGEKLFF.

This rearrangement joins TRBV10-1 to TRBJ1-1, with TRBD1 as a possible D gene (6 bases). Trimming removed 6 bases from V and 0 bases from J, with 11 bases in between. The CDR3 is made up of 14 amino acids. From germline, CDR1 is WNHNN and CDR2 SYGVQD (reference sequence). The CDR3 DNA sequence: TGCGCCAGCAGAACACAGGGCTTGAACACTGAAGCTTTCTTT. Amino acid sequence: CASRTQGLNTEAFF.

The V and J genes are TRBV27 and TRBJ2-1; TRBD2 matches at 7 bases. This CDR3 comprises 15 residues. Trimming removed 7 bases from V and 8 bases from J; junction bases left unmatched: 14. CDR1 MNHEY and CDR2 SMNVEV come from the germline V gene (reference sequence). The CDR3 bases are TGTGCCAGCAAATGGGCTGCTAGCGGAGATTATGAGCAGTTCTTC. Encoded protein: CASKWAASGDYEQFF.

The V and J genes are TRBV28 and TRBJ1-2; D not certain. There are 11 residues in the CDR3. Trimming stripped 6 bases from V and 11 bases from J, with 13 bases between. Germline V gene data show CDR1 as MDHEN and CDR2 as SYDVKM. CDR3 nucleotides: TGTGCCAGCAGCAACGTCTATCGGTACACCTTC. Translated, it gives CASSNVYRYTF.

CDR3 protein: CASSSQGDSYEQYF. Written as DNA, the CDR3 is TGTGCCAGCAGCTCCCAGGGGGACTCCTACGAGCAGTACTTC. V usage is TRBV13 and J usage is TRBJ2-7; 7 nucleotides match TRBD1. This CDR3 region has 14 residues. V was pared by 4 bases and J by 0 bases, with 3 bases of the junction left unmatched. Per the germline V gene, CDR1 is PRHDT and CDR2 is FYEKMQ (reference sequence).